This TCR beta chain was captured in a study of identical twins. Study findings and constraints: There were fewer insertions in abundant cord blood beta clonotypes, but memory repertoires showed no such pattern.

Germline CDR1 reads DFQATT; CDR2 reads SNEGSKA (reference sequence). There are 14 residues in the CDR3. Trimming cost V 4 bases and J 1 base, with 14 bases left between them. Healthy Caucasian donors formed the entire cohort. Only a few counts were recorded for this clonotype. The target antigen is unknown. Unique molecular identifiers were present on cDNA, and template switching added a universal primer site. TCRdb re-called the 5' RACE reads with MiXCR, one entry per CDR3 protein. The table lists about 240,000 distinct CDR3 sequences, approximately 10% of them singletons. The rearrangement uses TRBV20-1 and TRBJ2-7, with a weak D call TRBD1 (6 bases). Source material: memory T cells sorted from blood. The clonotype was recovered from a middle-aged man in good health. This chain's CDR3 is CSAKRTVVSYEQYF. The CDR3 DNA is TGCAGTGCTAAAAGGACAGTTGTATCCTACGAGCAGTACTTC.